This T cell receptor (beta chain) was sequenced in a study of T cells in Graves' hyperthyroidism and ophthalmopathy. Overall study findings and caveats: Blood held most thyroid clonotypes expanded above 0.001 frequency. The model's output predicted ophthalmopathy at a median of 6.5 months prior to onset.

Uncontrolled infection, other autoimmune disease, pregnancy and lactation each barred patients from inclusion. The CDR3 is 15 residues long. Germline V lookup: CDR1 LGHDT, CDR2 YNNKEL (reference sequence). Trimming removed 4 bases from V and 3 bases from J, with 16 bases in between. A word on this clonotype: Its antigen remains unidentified.

The CDR3 regions of TCR beta were amplified from RNA transcripts. A set of HTBI primers served as the primers for a first-round RT-PCR of the TCR CDR3. In TCRdb, the multiplex PCR reads were re-called with MiXCR into one record per CDR3 protein. The profile shows hundreds of thousands of distinct CDR3 sequences, about 20% of them singletons. The chain links TRBV3-1 to TRBJ2-7; D tentatively fits TRBD1 or TRBD2 (7 bases each). Source material: blood. This TCR was recovered from a man aged 25-45 years with Graves' ophthalmopathy. The CDR3 loop reads CASSRDSGTFYEQYF. CDR3 coding DNA: TGTGCCAGCAGCCGGGACAGCGGGACTTTCTACGAGCAGTACTTC.